This T cell receptor beta chain was sequenced during a study of blood T cell repertoires in COVID-19 (dated by TCRdb to 2019 to 2021). Study-level background: The collaborator samples originated in the United States, Italy and Spain and spanned the acute and convalescent phases of COVID-19. The sample metadata nearly always contained a de-identified subject ID, COVID-19 status, age in years and sex. The repertoires were made available in a free public database intended to serve as a resource for research on the immune response to SARS-CoV-2. The samples were drawn from two sources: the first 160 participants of the ongoing ImmuneRACE study, and 1,000 to 1,500 subjects contributed by 6 global collaborators. Where available, HLA class I and class II types were obtained from metadata supplied by the sample provider rather than from assay-based typing. The material from the prospective study consisted of cDNA or gDNA derived from T cells, B-cell-depleted T cells, or PBMCs. Subjects who had been exposed to COVID-19, were actively infected with it, or had recovered from it provided the deeply sampled blood TCRbeta repertoires that made up the dataset.

TCRbeta CDR3 regions were amplified from genomic DNA using the immunoSEQ Assay, a bias-controlled multiplex PCR. Processing in the source paper ran as follows. The number of nucleated cells in each sample was estimated by amplification of reference gene primers within the assay. To quantify the absolute abundance of each unique TCRbeta CDR3 rearrangement, sequence reads were collapsed and filtered. For each sample, productive Simpson clonality was calculated by taking the square root of Simpson's diversity index across productive rearrangements. TCRdb limited this immuneACCESS table to in-frame rearrangements with V and J called. A share of clones is missing; checked studies link under half to unresolved V genes, and the rest is unexplained. That table furnishes V, J and clone size, whereas the DNA furnished D and trimming. Within this sample are 250,000 to 300,000 clones, with roughly 90% of them counted one time only. 2.2% of the sample comes from the top ten.

What the authors observed across the whole study: How much clinical and demographic metadata was included differed by source and by participant, and the metadata was provided uncurated.

The CDR3, cysteine through phenylalanine, is 13 amino acids long. Only the CDR3 portion is preserved as DNA: 39 bases, with reading frame beginning at the first base. V was cut back by 5 bases and J by 5 bases, leaving a gap of 9 bases between them. CDR1 and CDR2, per the germline V gene (reference sequence), are SEHNR and FQNEAQ. Concerning this clone: It lacks a known antigen. No quality values exist for individual bases; no much larger clone is one base distant.

Another Seattle source contributed samples from volunteer blood donors who had recovered from COVID-19. Collaborating institutions collected whole blood in K2EDTA tubes following their own protocols. Collaborator samples were shipped for TCRbeta analysis as frozen whole blood, isolated PBMCs, or DNA extracted from either sample type. This clonotype was obtained from a woman between 45 and 65 years old who had recovered from COVID-19. The sequence is built from TRBV7-9 and TRBJ1-4; possibly the D gene is TRBD1, per 6 matching bases. The sample comprised peripheral blood. The DNA is as follows: TGTGCCAGCAGCCGGGGGGCAAATGAAAAACTGTTTTTT. The resulting protein is CASSRGANEKLFF. Here the CDR3 is joined to the reference TRBV7-9 and TRBJ1-4 genes, and the full variable domain is: DTGVSQNPRHKITKRGQNVTFRCDPISEHNRLYWYRQTLGQGPEFLTYFQNEAQLEKSRLLSDRFSAERPKGSFSTLEIQRTEQGDSAMYLCASSRGANEKLFFGSGTQLSVL.